This TCR beta chain was captured by sequencing in a study of blood T cell repertoires in COVID-19. Whole-study context: Sites across the United States, Italy and Spain contributed samples from acute and convalescent COVID-19. PBMCs, B-cell-depleted T cells, or T cells were the source of the cDNA or gDNA that made up the material.

How the authors handled the data: Estimated nucleated cell counts came from reference gene primer amplification. This table comes from immunoSEQ multiplex PCR, and its TCRdb copy is limited to in-frame clones, with some not included. Clonal size and the V and J genes are those of that table, whereas D and trimming came from the DNA. The repertoire includes around 150,000 clones, about 80% of them detected once, and 16% sits in the top ten. The germline V gene has CDR1 SQVTM and CDR2 ANQGSEA. V lost 6 bases and J 4 bases, leaving 15 bases between the germline ends. The CDR3 has 14 amino acids. Sequencing was performed on peripheral blood. This sequence joins TRBV29-1 and TRBJ2-2; weak D call: TRBD1 (7 bases). This clonotype originated in a man over 45 with acute or convalescent COVID-19. The DNA for the CDR3 is TGCAGCGTCTCAGGGGGGCTGGGCACCGGGGAGCTGTTTTTT. This gives the protein CSVSGGLGTGELFF.